The sequence of this TCR beta chain was determined in a study of shared clonotypes between healthy human individuals. It was CD45RO-negative cells, positively selected for CCR7, that made up naive CD8 cells, with terminally differentiated effector memory CD45RA+ cells excluded. Clones were read by immunoSEQ multiplex PCR, and TCRdb kept only the in-frame ones, dropping some. This sample has some 2 million clones, with roughly 94% found just once. CDR3 length: 13 residues. V shed 7 bases and J shed 7 bases, with 17 bases lying between them. Germline assignment: CDR1 SGDLS and CDR2 YYNGEE. The chain employs TRBV9 and TRBJ1-1; possible D gene TRBD1, 5 bases. This TCR was recovered from a man aged 18-30 years in good health. The sequencing sample was made of naive CD8+ T cells sorted from blood. The CDR3 reads CASGPGEGLEAFF. DNA of the CDR3: TGTGCCAGCGGGCCCGGAGAGGGGCTTGAAGCTTTCTTT.